The 10 T cell receptor beta chains reported below all come from one sample, sequenced in a study of OX40 agonist ivuxolimab in advanced cancers. TCRdb's table, derived via immunoSEQ multiplex PCR, lists solely in-frame clones and lacks some. The sample consists of around 56,000 clones, about 85% of them appearing once. The sequencing here drew on CD4+ or CD8+ T cells sorted from blood, taken in a trial of the OX40 agonist ivuxolimab. These receptors were collected from an adult with an advanced solid tumor such as melanoma, head and neck, liver or kidney cancer.

V usage is TRBV30 and J usage is TRBJ2-7; 8 bases line up with TRBD2. Germline V gene data show CDR1 as GTSNPN and CDR2 as SVGIG (reference sequence). Losses at the gene ends were 2 bases for V and 3 bases for J; bases not matched to a gene: 3. The CDR3 consists of 13 residues. The CDR3 coding sequence is TGTGCCTGGAGTCCAGCGGGAGTCTACGAGCAGTACTTC. Residues: CAWSPAGVYEQYF.

The CDR3 loop is CSVEGYTEAFF. DNA for the CDR3: TGCAGCGTTGAAGGGTACACTGAAGCTTTCTTT. J is TRBJ1-1 and V is TRBV29-1, with D unclear. The CDR3 sequence is 11 residues long. Germline CDR1 SQVTM, CDR2 ANQGSEA. Trimming pared 1 base from V and 3 bases from J, leaving 3 bases between.

The rearrangement links TRBV5-6 to TRBJ1-2; possible D gene TRBD1, 6 bases. Per germline, CDR1 SGHDT and CDR2 YYEEEE. The length of the CDR3 is 14 residues. Trimming removed 4 bases at V and 4 bases at J, with 14 bases between. The CDR3 DNA reads TGTGCCAGCAGCCGCCAGACAGGATCCTATGGCTACACCTTC. This translates into CASSRQTGSYGYTF.

This clone appeared a few times. Distinct nucleotide sequences in the sample also encode this CDR3. This chain joins TRBV5-1 and TRBJ1-2; D gene ambiguous. The V gene's germline CDR1 is SGHRS and CDR2 YFSETQ. This CDR3 is 13 amino acids long. Trimming removed 0 bases from V and 2 bases from J, with 5 bases in between. Here the CDR3 reads CASSLDTNYGYTF. CDR3 nucleotides: TGCGCCAGCAGCTTGGACACCAACTATGGCTACACCTTC.

This sequence joins TRBV20-1 and TRBJ2-7; the D is unclear. The CDR3 is made up of 11 amino acids. Germline CDR1 and CDR2: DFQATT and SNEGSKA (reference sequence). V lost 3 bases, J lost 3 bases, and 6 bases lay in between. CDR3 sequence reads: CSASGLYEQYF. The DNA of the CDR3 is TGCAGTGCTAGTGGCCTCTACGAGCAGTACTTC.

This chain joins TRBV4-1 and TRBJ2-5; a weak D match, TRBD2 (6 bases). V was pared by 3 bases and J by 5 bases, with 10 bases between. The CDR3 is 13 amino acids. Germline values: CDR1 MGHRA, CDR2 YSYEKL. CDR3 sequence: CASSQGTGETQYF. In DNA, the CDR3 is TGCGCCAGCAGCCAGGGGACTGGGGAGACCCAGTACTTC.

To note about this clone: The identical CDR3 is also encoded by other nucleotide sequences in the sample. V and J are TRBV5-1 and TRBJ1-1; a weak D match, TRBD1 (6 bases). The CDR3 totals 14 residues. Per germline, CDR1 SGHRS and CDR2 YFSETQ. Trimming shortened V by 1 base and J by 0 bases, and 7 bases separated the two germline ends. CDR3 in DNA: TGCGCCAGCAGCTTGACAGGGATGAACACTGAAGCTTTCTTT. It translates to CASSLTGMNTEAFF.

The chain is built from TRBV2 and TRBJ2-1, with D unresolved. Germline CDR1 and CDR2: SNHLY and FYNNEI. Trimming removed 2 bases at V and 6 bases at J, with 5 bases between. This CDR3 is 12 amino acids long. The CDR3: CASSEQFNEQFF. The DNA for the CDR3 is TGTGCCAGCAGTGAACAATTCAATGAGCAGTTCTTC. The whole variable domain, filled in from reference TRBV2 and TRBJ2-1, reads EPEVTQTPSHQVTQMGQEVILRCVPISNHLYFYWYRQILGQKVEFLVSFYNNEISEKSEIFDDQFSVERPDGSNFTLKIRSTKLEDSAMYFCASSEQFNEQFFGPGTRLTVL.

The genes are TRBV6-5 and TRBJ2-1; TRBD1 agrees at 7 bases. The CDR3 covers 15 residues. The germline gives CDR1 MNHEY, CDR2 SVGAGI. The ends lost 5 bases at V and 4 bases at J; junction bases unmatched: 8. The CDR3 nucleotides are TGTGCCAGCAGTCCCTCTTGGACAGGATACAATGAGCAGTTCTTC. This encodes CASSPSWTGYNEQFF.

This CDR3 reads CASSAGTHTGELFF. The CDR3 region has the DNA TGTGCCAGCAGCGCCGGGACTCACACCGGGGAGCTGTTTTTT. The chain carries TRBV11-3 and TRBJ2-2, with D possibly matching TRBD2 (6 bases). V was clipped by 5 bases and J by 3 bases, with 10 bases between them. The CDR3 runs to 14 residues. CDR1 is SGHNT and CDR2 is YENEEA in the germline V gene.